This T cell receptor beta chain came from a study of blood T cell repertoires in COVID-19. At the level of the study: T cells, B-cell-depleted T cells, or PBMCs provided the cDNA or gDNA that served as material.

Patients at the Seattle site were enrolled during active infection and followed longitudinally. Methods used by the authors: Scientists estimated how many nucleated cells there were by amplifying reference gene primers. Libraries were prepared by immunoSEQ multiplex PCR; TCRdb keeps only in-frame clonotypes and omits some of them. From that table come the V and J calls and clone size; the DNA was used to work out D and trimming. Altogether some 57,000 clones are present, approximately 83% being singletons, with the ten largest covering around a tenth. This CDR3 has 16 amino acids. In germline, CDR1 is LGHNA, CDR2 YSLEER. Trimming took 0 bases from V and 7 from J; bases not matched to a gene: 6.

This TCR was recovered from a man older than 75 with COVID-19, enrolled during active disease. The chain couples TRBV4-3 to TRBJ1-3; 10 bases align to TRBD1. Sequenced input: peripheral blood. The CDR3 bases are TGCGCCAGCAGCCAAGATGGGAGGACAGGGGGTAACACCATATATTTT. Translation: CASSQDGRTGGNTIYF.